A selection of T cell receptor beta chains follows, all from one sample in a study of shared clonotypes between healthy human individuals. Assay: immunoSEQ multiplex PCR; the TCRdb copy retains only in-frame clones and omits some. This table holds a few hundred thousand clones, roughly 80% found once. Sequenced input: memory CD4+ T cells sorted from blood. The source is a man aged 30 to 45 in good health. Each CDR3 is given without its conserved first and last residue.

TRBJ2-1 | TRBV5-8 | ASSSLAGGPGEQF
TRBJ2-1 | TRBV9 | ASSVASGLGNEQF
TRBJ1-2 | TRBV19 | ASSTKDGASLYGYT
TRBJ1-2 | TRBV28 | ASSTGAYGYT
TRBJ2-1 | TRBV27 | ASSLRNHEQF
TRBJ2-7 | TRBV10-3 | AIRTVLTQPYEQY
TRBJ2-3 | TRBV5-4 | ASSFTSGSKGDTQY
TRBJ2-7 | TRBV11-2 | ASSSPRTALREQY
TRBJ2-1 | TRBV10-3 | AISESTGAPGNEQF
TRBJ2-5 | TRBV11-1 | ASSLGTGQNQETQY
TRBJ2-5 | TRBV5-1 | ASSGTSGRAEETQY
TRBJ1-5 | TRBV6-5 | ASRIRVYSNQPQH
TRBJ2-1 | TRBV7-2 | ASSLLAGVYNEQF
TRBJ2-1 | TRBV28 | ASEGSYNEQF
TRBJ2-2 | TRBV9 | ASSVTNSNTGELF
TRBJ2-2 | TRBV6-1 | ASRRTVNTGELF
TRBJ2-3 | TRBV7-2 | ASSFSTTDTQY
TRBJ1-5 | TRBV5-4 | ASSPAGQPHQPQH
TRBJ2-5 | TRBV5-1 | ASSFSGRETQY
TRBJ2-1 | TRBV11-2 | ASSLEPGRGNRYNEQF
TRBJ1-5 | TRBV6-6 | ASSYSTYQPQH
TRBJ2-3 | TRBV18 | ASSPSQGPDTQY
TRBJ2-7 | TRBV13 | ASSFWGIGYEQY
TRBJ2-2 | TRBV4-2 | ASSLGTGVNTGELF
TRBJ2-6 | TRBV6-1 | ASSDLQDGDSGANVLT
TRBJ1-1 | TRBV29-1 | SVGAGWGMNTEAF
TRBJ2-7 | TRBV11-3 | ASSTSGLAGGPRWLY
TRBJ2-7 | TRBV7-8 | ASSPRLAKSSYEQY
TRBJ1-1 | TRBV29-1 | SVVVQTGAEAF
TRBJ2-7 | TRBV5-1 | ASSSGKMESIYEQY
TRBJ1-2 | TRBV4-3 | ASSPDGQGEVYGYT
TRBJ1-1 | TRBV4-1 | ASSQELQGEAF
TRBJ2-1 | TRBV5-1 | ASSDGGSRYNEQF
TRBJ2-5 | TRBV28 | ASSLVAVTTETQY
- | TRBV7-9 | ASTSGDSYEQY
TRBJ2-5 | TRBV2 | ATQRSGSAETQY
TRBJ2-7 | TRBV14 | ASSPTVSYEQY
TRBJ2-7 | TRBV5-1 | ASSQHRQGAYEQY
TRBJ2-7 | TRBV19 | ATRTGTGFREQY
TRBJ1-5 | TRBV7-2 | ASSLVGRGQPQH
TRBJ2-3 | TRBV7-8 | ASSPTGDTQY
TRBJ2-7 | TRBV18 | ASSLPQNEQY
TRBJ2-1 | TRBV5-4 | ASSLSTGGGGEQF
TRBJ2-5 | TRBV4-2 | ASSQEGETQY
TRBJ2-4 | TRBV10-3 | AISESEGWIKNIQY
TRBJ2-1 | TRBV11-3 | ASSFVQDNEQF
TRBJ2-5 | TRBV14 | ASSPLGTGTQY
TRBJ2-1 | TRBV5-1 | ASRISPQAGEQF
TRBJ1-1 | TRBV4-1 | ASSFPAPMNTEAF